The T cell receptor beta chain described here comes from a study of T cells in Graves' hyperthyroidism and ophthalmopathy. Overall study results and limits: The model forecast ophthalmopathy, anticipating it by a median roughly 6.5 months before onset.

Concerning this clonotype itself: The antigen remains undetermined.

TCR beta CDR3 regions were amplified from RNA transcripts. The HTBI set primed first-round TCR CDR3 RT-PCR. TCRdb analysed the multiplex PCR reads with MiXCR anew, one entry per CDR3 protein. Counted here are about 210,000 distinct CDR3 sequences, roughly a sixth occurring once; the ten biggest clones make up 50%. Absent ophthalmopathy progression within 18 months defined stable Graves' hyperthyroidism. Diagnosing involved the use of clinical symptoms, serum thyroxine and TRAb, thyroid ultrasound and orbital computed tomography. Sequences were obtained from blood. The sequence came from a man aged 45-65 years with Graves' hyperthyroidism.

The CDR3 DNA reads as TGCAGTGCTAGACAGAGAAATGAGCAGTTCTTC. Translated, it gives CSARQRNEQFF. This chain uses TRBV20-1 with TRBJ2-1; D unresolved. The germline gives CDR1 DFQATT, CDR2 SNEGSKA (reference sequence). Trimming cost V 2 bases and J 7 bases, with 6 bases left between them. The CDR3 extends over 11 amino acids.